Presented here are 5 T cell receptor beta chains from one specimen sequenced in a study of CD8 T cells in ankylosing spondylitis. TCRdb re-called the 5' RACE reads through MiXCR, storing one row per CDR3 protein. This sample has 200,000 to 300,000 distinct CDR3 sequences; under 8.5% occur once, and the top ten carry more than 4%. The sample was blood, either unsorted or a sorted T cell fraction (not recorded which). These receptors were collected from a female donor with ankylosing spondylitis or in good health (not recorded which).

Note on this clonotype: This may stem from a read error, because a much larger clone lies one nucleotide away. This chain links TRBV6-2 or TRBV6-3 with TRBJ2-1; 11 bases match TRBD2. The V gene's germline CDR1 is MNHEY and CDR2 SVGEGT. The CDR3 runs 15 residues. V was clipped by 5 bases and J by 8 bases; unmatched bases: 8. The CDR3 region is CASSASGTSGYEQFF. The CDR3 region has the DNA TGTGCCAGCAGTGCGAGCGGGACTAGCGGATATGAGCAGTTCTTC.

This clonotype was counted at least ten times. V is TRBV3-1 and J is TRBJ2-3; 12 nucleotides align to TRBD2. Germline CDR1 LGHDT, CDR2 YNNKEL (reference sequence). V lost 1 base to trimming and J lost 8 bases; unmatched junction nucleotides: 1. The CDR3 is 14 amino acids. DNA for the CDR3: TGTGCCAGCAGCCAAGCTAGCGGGAGGGTTACGCAGTATTTT. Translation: CASSQASGRVTQYF.

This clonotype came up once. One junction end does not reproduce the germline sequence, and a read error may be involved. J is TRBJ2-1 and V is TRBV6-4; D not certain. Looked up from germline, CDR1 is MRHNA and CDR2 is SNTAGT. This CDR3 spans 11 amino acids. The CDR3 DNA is TGTACCAGCAGTGGGGTCGGGGAGCAGTTCTTC. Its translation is CTSSGVGEQFF.

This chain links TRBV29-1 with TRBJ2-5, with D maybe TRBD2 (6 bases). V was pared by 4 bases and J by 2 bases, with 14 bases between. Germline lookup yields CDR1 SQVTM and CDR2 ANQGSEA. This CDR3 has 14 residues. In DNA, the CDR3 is TGCAGCGTTGCCGTTAGCGGCCCTCAAGAGACCCAGTACTTC. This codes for CSVAVSGPQETQYF. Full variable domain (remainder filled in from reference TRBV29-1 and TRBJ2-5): SAVISQKPSRDICQRGTSLTIQCQVDSQVTMMFWYRQQPGQSLTLIATANQGSEATYESGFVIDKFPISRPNLTFSTLTVSNMSPEDSSIYLCSVAVSGPQETQYFGPGTRLLVL.

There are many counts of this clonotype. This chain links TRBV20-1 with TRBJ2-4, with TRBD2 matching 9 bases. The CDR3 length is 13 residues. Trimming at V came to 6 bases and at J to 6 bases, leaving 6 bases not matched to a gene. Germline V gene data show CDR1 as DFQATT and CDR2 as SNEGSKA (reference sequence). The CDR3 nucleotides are TGCAGTGCCTTTAGCGGGAGTGGAAACATTCAGTACTTC. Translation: CSAFSGSGNIQYF.